The subject of this entry is one T cell receptor (beta chain). What it binds is unknown. Trimming cost V 0 bases and J 5 bases, with 14 bases left between them. CDR3 length: 16 amino acids. Germline V lookup: CDR1 SGHVS, CDR2 FQNEAQ. This entry belongs to a study of beta chain features in type 1 diabetes. Overall study findings and caveats: Because the template was cDNA, high-expressing cells might be over-represented. TCRB CDR3s from Type 1 diabetes patients were moderately but significantly shorter in all four CD4+ subsets. More deletions and fewer insertions at VDJ junctions were seen in type 1 diabetes patients.

Isolated RNA was reverse transcribed in full, so expressed TCRB transcripts were sequenced. TCRdb keeps only in-frame clones here, not all; method: immunoSEQ multiplex PCR. The data show about 370,000 clones, with roughly 9.8% seen just once and roughly 0.54% held by the top ten. The receptor was derived from a man aged 25-40 years with type 1 diabetes. Material: central memory CD4+ T cells from blood. This chain connects TRBV7-8 to TRBJ2-1; the D call may be TRBD1 or TRBD2 (6 bases each). The CDR3 region has the DNA TGTGCCAGCAGCTTAGCAAGTTCGGGGGCAAACAATGAGCAGTTCTTC. It is translated as CASSLASSGANNEQFF.